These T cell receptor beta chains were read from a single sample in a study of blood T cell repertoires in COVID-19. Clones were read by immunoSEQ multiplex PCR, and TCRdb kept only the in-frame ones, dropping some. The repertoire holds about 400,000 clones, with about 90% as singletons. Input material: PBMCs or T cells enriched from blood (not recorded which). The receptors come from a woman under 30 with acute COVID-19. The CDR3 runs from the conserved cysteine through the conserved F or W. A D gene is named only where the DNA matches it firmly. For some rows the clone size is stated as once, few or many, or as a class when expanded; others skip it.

CDR3aa: CASSFSRGYEQYF
CDR3nt: TGTGCCAGCAGCTTTAGCAGGGGCTACGAGCAGTACTTC
v_gene: TRBV7-2
d_gene: NA
j_gene: TRBJ2-7
abundance: NA

CDR3aa: CASSFPSGARREQYF
CDR3nt: TGTGCCAGCAGCTTTCCTAGCGGGGCCAGAAGGGAGCAGTACTTC
v_gene: TRBV7-2
d_gene: TRBD2
j_gene: TRBJ2-7
abundance: NA

CDR3aa: CASYSLAGNQPQHF
CDR3nt: TGTGCCAGTTATTCGCTTGCAGGTAATCAGCCCCAGCATTTT
v_gene: TRBV19
d_gene: NA
j_gene: TRBJ1-5
abundance: NA

CDR3aa: CASSERSKGLPTEAFF
CDR3nt: TGCGCCAGCAGTGAGAGGTCAAAGGGGCTCCCCACTGAAGCTTTCTTT
v_gene: TRBV10-1
d_gene: NA
j_gene: TRBJ1-1
abundance: few

CDR3aa: CASSITGTSGANVLTF
CDR3nt: TGCGCCAGCAGCATAACCGGGACTTCTGGGGCCAACGTCCTGACTTTC
v_gene: TRBV5-1
d_gene: NA
j_gene: TRBJ2-6
abundance: NA

CDR3aa: CASSQYTSGLEQYGYTF
CDR3nt: TGTGCCAGCAGCCAATACACAAGCGGTCTCGAGCAGTATGGCTACACCTTC
v_gene: TRBV3-1/TRBV3-2
d_gene: NA
j_gene: TRBJ1-2
abundance: NA

CDR3aa: CATSGRGAGRTGELFF
CDR3nt: TGTGCCACCAGTGGAAGGGGAGCGGGCAGGACCGGGGAGCTGTTTTTT
v_gene: TRBV24-1
d_gene: NA
j_gene: TRBJ2-2
abundance: NA

CDR3aa: CARGTGGSGNTIYF
CDR3nt: TGTGCCAGAGGGACAGGGGGATCTGGAAACACCATATATTTT
v_gene: TRBV19
d_gene: TRBD1
j_gene: TRBJ1-3
abundance: NA

CDR3aa: CASSAIQGLAGGNEQFF
CDR3nt: TGTGCCAGCAGCGCTATCCAGGGACTAGCGGGAGGGAATGAGCAGTTCTTC
v_gene: TRBV7-6
d_gene: TRBD2
j_gene: TRBJ2-1
abundance: NA

CDR3aa: CASSLSGGPYEQYF
CDR3nt: TGTGCCAGCAGCCTAAGCGGGGGACCCTACGAGCAGTACTTC
v_gene: TRBV7-9
d_gene: TRBD2
j_gene: TRBJ2-7
abundance: NA

CDR3aa: CASSYSRGETQYF
CDR3nt: TGCGCCAGCAGCTATTCCAGGGGAGAGACCCAGTACTTC
v_gene: TRBV5-1
d_gene: NA
j_gene: TRBJ2-5
abundance: once

CDR3aa: CASSHGGTSGYSEQFF
CDR3nt: TGTGCCAGCAGCCACGGTGGGACTAGCGGTTACAGTGAGCAGTTCTTC
v_gene: TRBV5-4
d_gene: TRBD2
j_gene: TRBJ2-1
abundance: NA

CDR3aa: CASSKGLAFSYEQYF
CDR3nt: TGTGCCAGCAGCAAGGGACTAGCCTTCTCCTACGAGCAGTACTTC
v_gene: TRBV5-6
d_gene: TRBD2
j_gene: TRBJ2-7
abundance: NA

CDR3aa: CAWGPGQGNSPLHF
CDR3nt: TGTGCCTGGGGCCCGGGACAGGGGAATTCACCCCTCCACTTT
v_gene: TRBV30
d_gene: TRBD1
j_gene: TRBJ1-6
abundance: NA

CDR3aa: CASSPTRGGNTEAFF
CDR3nt: TGTGCCAGCAGCCCAACGCGAGGGGGGAACACTGAAGCTTTCTTT
v_gene: TRBV13
d_gene: NA
j_gene: TRBJ1-1
abundance: NA

CDR3aa: CASSEWGGNSPLHF
CDR3nt: TGTGCCAGCAGTGAATGGGGGGGGAATTCACCCCTCCACTTT
v_gene: TRBV2
d_gene: NA
j_gene: TRBJ1-6
abundance: NA

CDR3aa: CATGTANEKLFF
CDR3nt: TGTGCCACCGGGACAGCCAATGAAAAACTGTTTTTT
v_gene: TRBV3-1/TRBV3-2
d_gene: TRBD1
j_gene: TRBJ1-4
abundance: few

CDR3aa: CASSEGSNYEQYF
CDR3nt: TGTGCCAGCAGTGAAGGGTCTAACTACGAGCAGTACTTC
v_gene: TRBV2
d_gene: NA
j_gene: TRBJ2-7
abundance: NA

CDR3aa: CASSQETGGPYGYTF
CDR3nt: TGCGCCAGCAGCCAAGAAACAGGGGGGCCTTATGGCTACACCTTC
v_gene: TRBV4-1
d_gene: TRBD1
j_gene: TRBJ1-2
abundance: few

CDR3aa: CASSFTGLSGYTF
CDR3nt: TGTGCCAGCAGCTTCACAGGGCTTTCTGGCTACACCTTC
v_gene: TRBV7-3
d_gene: NA
j_gene: TRBJ1-2
abundance: once